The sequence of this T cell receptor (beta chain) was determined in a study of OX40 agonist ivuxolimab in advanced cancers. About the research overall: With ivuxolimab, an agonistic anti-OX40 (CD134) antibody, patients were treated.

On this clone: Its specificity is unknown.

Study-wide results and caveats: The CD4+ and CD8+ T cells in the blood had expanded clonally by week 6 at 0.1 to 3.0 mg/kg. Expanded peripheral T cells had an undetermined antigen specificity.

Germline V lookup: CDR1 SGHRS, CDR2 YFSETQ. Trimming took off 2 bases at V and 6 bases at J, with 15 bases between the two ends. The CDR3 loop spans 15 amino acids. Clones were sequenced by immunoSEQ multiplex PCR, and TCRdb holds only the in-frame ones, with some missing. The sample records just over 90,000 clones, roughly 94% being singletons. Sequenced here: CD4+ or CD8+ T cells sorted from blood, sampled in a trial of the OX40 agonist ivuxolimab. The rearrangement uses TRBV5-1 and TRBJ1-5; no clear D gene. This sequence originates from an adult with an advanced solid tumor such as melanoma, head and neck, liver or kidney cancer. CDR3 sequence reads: CASSFKPGNAQPQHF. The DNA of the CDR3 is TGCGCCAGCAGCTTCAAGCCCGGGAACGCTCAGCCCCAGCATTTT.